The 24 T cell receptor beta chains below all came from one sample that was sequenced in a study of tumor-infiltrating lymphocytes in oesophageal squamous cell carcinoma. TCRdb recomputed calls from the PCR reads with MiXCR, one row per CDR3 protein. Among about 17,000 distinct CDR3 sequences listed, around 50% were seen once. Sequencing was performed on normal esophageal tissue next to the tumor. These receptors all come from a female donor with esophageal squamous cell carcinoma.

This clonotype was seen only once. The genes are TRBV5-1 and TRBJ2-1; D is uncertain. The J call may be mistaken, given a closer DNA end match to TRBJ2-7. Germline-derived CDR1 and CDR2 are SGHRS and YFSETQ. The CDR3 is 13 residues long. In DNA form, the CDR3 reads TGCGCCAGCAGCTTGGCGCAGAACAATGAGCAGTACTTC. This sequence encodes CASSLAQNNEQYF.

The chain recombines TRBV6-8 with TRBJ1-1; maybe TRBD1 (6 bases). The CDR3 loop spans 16 amino acids. Germline CDR1 and CDR2: MNHGY and SAAAGT. Trimming removed 7 bases at V and 1 base at J, with 19 bases between. The CDR3 DNA reads as TGTGCCAGCACCCACGGGGCAGGGGTAGGGAACACTGAAGCTTTCTTT. This codes for CASTHGAGVGNTEAFF.

This clonotype was picked up many times. The CDR3 sequence: CASSLEISTGELFF. CDR3 nucleotides: TGTGCCAGCAGCTTAGAAATCTCAACCGGGGAGCTGTTTTTT. The chain couples TRBV11-2 to TRBJ2-2, with D hard to call. Looked up from germline, CDR1 is SGHAT and CDR2 is FQNNGV. The CDR3 contains 14 residues. Trimming left V 0 bases short and J 5 bases short, with 7 bases between.

The rearrangement uses TRBV7-3 and TRBJ2-7; the D is unclear. The J call may be incorrect, as the DNA end agrees better with TRBJ2-5. The CDR3 loop spans 13 amino acids. Germline assignment: CDR1 SGHTA and CDR2 FQGTGA. The CDR3 reads CASSSVNQETQYF. Written as DNA, the CDR3 is TGTGCCAGCAGCTCGGTAAACCAAGAGACCCAGTACTTC.

This clonotype was counted at least ten times. This chain links TRBV4-1 with TRBJ2-1, with D possibly matching TRBD1 (6 bases). CDR3 length: 16 amino acids. Trimming shortened V by 4 bases and J by 11 bases, and 24 bases separated the two germline ends. Germline CDR1 is MGHRA and CDR2 is YSYEKL. CDR3 coding DNA: TGCGCCAGCAGCCCGCTCCCCAGGACAGAGTCGGGAAAGCAGTTCTTC. This codes for CASSPLPRTESGKQFF.

This clonotype turned up a few times. The V and J genes are TRBV7-2 and TRBJ2-5; no firm D call. Germline CDR1 reads SGHTA; CDR2 reads FQGNSA. Trimming left V 4 bases short and J 7 bases short, with 13 bases between. The CDR3 length is 13 residues. This CDR3 is CASSSVRSGTQYF. The CDR3 coding sequence is TGTGCCAGCAGCTCGGTGCGGTCAGGGACCCAGTACTTC.

This clonotype has only a few counts. A read error may account for a junction end that differs from germline. V usage is TRBV27 and J usage is TRBJ2-5; D may be TRBD2 (5 bases). Germline V CDR1 and CDR2: MNHEY, SMNVEV (reference sequence). This CDR3 has 14 amino acids. The chain's CDR3 is CASSTRSGSYEQYF. The DNA of the CDR3 is TGTGCCAGCAGCACCCGAAGCGGTTCCTACGAGCAGTACTTT.

V and J are TRBV6-5 and TRBJ2-1, with 12 bases aligning to TRBD1. The DNA end is more similar to TRBJ2-7, so the J call may be wrong. The CDR3 covers 12 residues. CDR1 is MNHEY and CDR2 is SVGAGI in the germline V gene. This chain's CDR3 is CAMGQGAYEQYF. CDR3 coding DNA: TGTGCCATGGGACAGGGGGCTTACGAGCAGTACTTC.

The CDR3 coding sequence is TGTGCCAGCAGCTTAACAGGGACAGCCCAAGAGACCCAGTACTTC. The encoded protein is CASSLTGTAQETQYF. This chain links TRBV7-3 with TRBJ2-3; 7 bases match TRBD1. TRBJ2-5 matches the DNA end more closely, so the J call is doubtful. Germline V gene sequence: CDR1 SGHTA, CDR2 FQGTGA. The length of the CDR3 is 15 residues.

This chain connects TRBV6-1 to TRBJ2-2; TRBD1 aligns across 9 bases. After removal of 7 bases from V and 4 bases from J, the junction contained 19 bases not matched to a gene. This CDR3 comprises 19 residues. Per the germline V gene, CDR1 is MNHNS and CDR2 is SASEGT. For the CDR3, the DNA is TGTGCCAGCACCTTACGGAGGGGGACAGGGAGGGCGGTCACCGGGGAGCTGTTTTTT. Its protein is CASTLRRGTGRAVTGELFF.

This clonotype was observed a handful of times. The chain joins TRBV11-2 to TRBJ2-3, with D unresolved. The J call is in doubt because the DNA end fits TRBJ2-7 better. CDR3 size: 15 residues. Germline V gives CDR1 SGHAT, CDR2 FQNNGV. The CDR3 loop is CASSLFRIGFYEQYF. The CDR3 region has the DNA TGTGCCAGCAGCTTATTTCGTATTGGTTTCTACGAGCAGTACTTC.

V gene TRBV19 combines with J gene TRBJ1-5; D call uncertain. The germline V gene encodes CDR1 LNHDA and CDR2 SQIVND (reference sequence). Between the trimmed V and J ends, which lost 6 bases and 3 bases, there was a span of 6 bases. The CDR3 runs to 12 residues. The CDR3 region is CASRYTNQPQHF. CDR3 DNA sequence: TGTGCCAGTAGATACACCAATCAGCCCCAGCATTTT. Supplemented by reference TRBV19 and TRBJ1-5, the full variable domain reads DGGITQSPKYLFRKEGQNVTLSCEQNLNHDAMYWYRQDPGQGLRLIYYSQIVNDFQKGDIAEGYSVSREKKESFPLTVTSAQKNPTAFYLCASRYTNQPQHFGDGTRLSIL.

The chain uses TRBV19 and TRBJ2-2, with 8 bases matching TRBD1. CDR1 LNHDA and CDR2 SQIVND come from the germline V gene (reference sequence). V lost 9 bases, J lost 7 bases, and 4 bases stayed unmatched. The CDR3 sequence is 12 residues long. In nucleotides, the CDR3 is TGTGCCAGCTCAGGGACAGGCGGGGAGCTGTTTTTT. Protein sequence: CASSGTGGELFF.

This clonotype showed up many times. V usage is TRBV10-3 and J usage is TRBJ1-5; D is perhaps TRBD1 (5 bases). Germline V gene lookup returns CDR1 ENHRY and CDR2 SYGVKD. CDR3 length equals 16 residues. Trimming pared 2 bases from V and 6 bases from J, leaving 17 bases between. CDR3 region: CAISEGRVSGGQPQHF. CDR3 nucleotides: TGTGCCATCAGTGAGGGCAGGGTGTCTGGCGGTCAGCCCCAGCATTTT.

About this clonotype itself: Compared with germline, one end of the junction differs, possibly owing to a read error. The chain recombines TRBV7-9 with TRBJ2-5, with 11 bases identical to TRBD1. Per germline, CDR1 SEHNR and CDR2 FQNEAQ (reference sequence). The length of the CDR3 is 16 residues. DNA for the CDR3: TGTGCCAGCAGCCAAAACGGACAGGGGGCTAGAGAGACCCGGTACTTC. It specifies CASSQNGQGARETRYF. Based on the CDR3 plus reference TRBV7-9 and TRBJ2-5, the full variable domain is DTGVSQNPRHKITKRGQNVTFRCDPISEHNRLYWYRQTLGQGPEFLTYFQNEAQLEKSRLLSDRFSAERPKGSFSTLEIQRTEQGDSAMYLCASSQNGQGARETRYFGPGTRLLVL.

This clonotype occurred once. V and J are TRBV7-8 and TRBJ2-7, with TRBD2 identical over 14 bases. Near its end, the DNA agrees better with TRBJ2-5, so the J call may be wrong. Germline CDR1 SGHVS, CDR2 FQNEAQ. CDR3 length equals 16 residues. The CDR3 is CASSARLAGGRETQYF. CDR3 sequence (DNA): TGTGCCAGCAGCGCCCGACTAGCGGGGGGGCGAGAGACCCAGTACTTC.

This clonotype was seen ten or more times. The chain uses TRBV3-1 and TRBJ2-1; D is ambiguous. Trimming removed 7 bases from V and 6 bases from J, with 16 bases in between. CDR1 LGHDT and CDR2 YNNKEL come from the germline V gene (reference sequence). This CDR3 contains 14 residues. The DNA of the CDR3 is TGTGCCAGCATCCCAAGTGGGTCGGGCAATGAGCAGTTCTTC. Protein product: CASIPSGSGNEQFF.

The chain couples TRBV28 to TRBJ2-6; D unclear. The CDR3 extends over 14 amino acids. In germline, CDR1 is MDHEN, CDR2 SYDVKM. Trimming cost V 8 bases and J 0 bases, with 8 bases left between them. The CDR3 region is CASQASSGANVLTF. CDR3 DNA sequence: TGTGCCAGCCAGGCGAGCTCTGGGGCCAACGTCCTGACTTTC.

In this sample, this clonotype turned up many times. The genes are TRBV5-5 and TRBJ2-2, with D possibly matching TRBD1 (5 bases). The V gene lost 4 bases and the J gene lost 3 bases, with 19 bases spanning the gap. The germline V gene has CDR1 SGHKS and CDR2 YYEKEE (reference sequence). The CDR3 covers 17 residues. CDR3 loop: CASSRRGGAIDTGELFF. CDR3 DNA: TGTGCCAGCAGCAGGAGAGGTGGGGCGATTGACACCGGGGAGCTGTTTTTT.

This clonotype was counted ten times or more. The chain recombines TRBV27 with TRBJ2-3; D is possibly TRBD1 or TRBD2 (5 bases each). Trimming took 2 bases from V and 6 from J, leaving 9 bases between them. The CDR3 is 13 residues long. The V gene's germline CDR1 is MNHEY and CDR2 SMNVEV (reference sequence). CDR3 nucleotides: TGTGCCAGCAGTTTAGGGGACCGGGATACGCAGTATTTT. It codes for CASSLGDRDTQYF.

This clonotype was observed many times. The CDR3, as DNA: TGCGCCAGCAGTGAGGGTCAGCTGGAGACCCAGTACTTC. Its protein product is CASSEGQLETQYF. This chain joins TRBV10-1 and TRBJ2-5; D unresolved. Germline V lookup: CDR1 WNHNN, CDR2 SYGVQD (reference sequence). This CDR3 contains 13 residues. V was trimmed by 2 bases and J by 5 bases, leaving 9 bases between them.

This clonotype appeared many times. The J gene is TRBJ1-1, the V gene TRBV9; D uncertain. The V gene lost 3 bases and the J gene lost 1 base, with 10 bases spanning the gap. Germline-derived CDR1 and CDR2 are SGDLS and YYNGEE. The CDR3 contains 14 residues. The CDR3 region has the DNA TGTGCCAGCAGCGCTGAAGGAGGGAACACTGAAGCTTTCTTT. Protein: CASSAEGGNTEAFF.

This clonotype is judged medium-sized. The chain joins TRBV7-9 to TRBJ2-7, with 7 bases aligning to TRBD1. This CDR3 contains 15 residues. Germline trimming cut 5 bases from V and 9 bases from J; bases unmatched to any gene: 16. Germline values: CDR1 SEHNR, CDR2 FQNEAQ (reference sequence). Here the CDR3 DNA reads TGTGCCAGCAGCCTACAGGGGACACTTAACCGGGGGCAGTACTTC. Translated: CASSLQGTLNRGQYF.

V gene TRBV6-2 or TRBV6-3 combines with J gene TRBJ2-3; 7 bases agree with TRBD1. The CDR3 runs to 13 residues. Germline V lookup: CDR1 MNHEY, CDR2 SVGEGT. V shed 5 bases, J shed 7 bases, and the junction held 6 bases outside the gene matches. CDR3 sequence: CASSTPGQNTQYF. In DNA, the CDR3 is TGTGCCAGCAGTACTCCGGGACAGAATACGCAGTATTTT.